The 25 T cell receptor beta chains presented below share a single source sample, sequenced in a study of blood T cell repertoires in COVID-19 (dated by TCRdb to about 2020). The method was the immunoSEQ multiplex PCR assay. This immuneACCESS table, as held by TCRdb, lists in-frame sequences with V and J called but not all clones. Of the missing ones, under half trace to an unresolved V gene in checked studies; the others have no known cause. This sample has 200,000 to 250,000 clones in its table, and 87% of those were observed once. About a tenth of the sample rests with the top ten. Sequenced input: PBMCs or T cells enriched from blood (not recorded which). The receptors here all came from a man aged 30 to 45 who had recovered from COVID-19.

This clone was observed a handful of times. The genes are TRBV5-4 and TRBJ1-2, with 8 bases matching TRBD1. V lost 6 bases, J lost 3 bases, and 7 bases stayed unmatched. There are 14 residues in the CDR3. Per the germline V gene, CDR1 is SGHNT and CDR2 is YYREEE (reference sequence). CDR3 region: CASTRTGFDYGYTF. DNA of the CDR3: TGTGCCAGCACCCGGACAGGGTTCGACTATGGCTACACCTTC.

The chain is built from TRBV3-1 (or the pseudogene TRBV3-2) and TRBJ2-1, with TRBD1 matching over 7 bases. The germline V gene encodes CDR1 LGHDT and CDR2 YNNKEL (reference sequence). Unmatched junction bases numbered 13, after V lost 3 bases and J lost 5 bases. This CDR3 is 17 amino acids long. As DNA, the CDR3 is TGTGCCAGCAGCCAGGCCAAAAGTTGGGACAGTAACAATGAGCAGTTCTTC. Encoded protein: CASSQAKSWDSNNEQFF.

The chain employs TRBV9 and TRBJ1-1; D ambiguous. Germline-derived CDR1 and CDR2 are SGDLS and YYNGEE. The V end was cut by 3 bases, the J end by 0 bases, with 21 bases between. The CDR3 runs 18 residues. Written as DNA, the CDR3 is TGTGCCAGCAGCGCCCGAGAATCAAAGTTACTAGTGAACACTGAAGCTTTCTTT. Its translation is CASSARESKLLVNTEAFF. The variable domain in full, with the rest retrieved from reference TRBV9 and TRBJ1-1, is DSGVTQTPKHLITATGQRVTLRCSPRSGDLSVYWYQQSLDQGLQFLIQYYNGEERAKGNILERFSAQQFPDLHSELNLSSLELGDSALYFCASSARESKLLVNTEAFFGQGTRLTVV.

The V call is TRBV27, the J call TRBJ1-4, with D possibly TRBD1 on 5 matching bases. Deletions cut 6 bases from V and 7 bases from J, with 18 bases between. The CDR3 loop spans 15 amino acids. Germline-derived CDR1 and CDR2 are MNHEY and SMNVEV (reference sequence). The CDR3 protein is CASSIRGTSAEKLFF. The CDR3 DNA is TGTGCCAGCAGCATTCGAGGGACTTCGGCTGAAAAACTGTTTTTT.

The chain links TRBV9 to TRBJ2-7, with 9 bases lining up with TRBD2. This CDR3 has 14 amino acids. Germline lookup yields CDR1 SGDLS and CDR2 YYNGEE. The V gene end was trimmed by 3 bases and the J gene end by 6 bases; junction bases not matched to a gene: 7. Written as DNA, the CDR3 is TGTGCCAGCAGCGCTTGGCGGGAGGGCCGCGAGCAGTACTTC. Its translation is CASSAWREGREQYF.

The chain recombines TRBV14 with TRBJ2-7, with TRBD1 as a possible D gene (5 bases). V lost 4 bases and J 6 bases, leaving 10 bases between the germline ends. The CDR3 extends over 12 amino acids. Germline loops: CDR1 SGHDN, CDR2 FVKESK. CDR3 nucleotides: TGTGCCAGCAGCCTTCAGGGCCTCGAGCAGTACTTC. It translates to CASSLQGLEQYF.

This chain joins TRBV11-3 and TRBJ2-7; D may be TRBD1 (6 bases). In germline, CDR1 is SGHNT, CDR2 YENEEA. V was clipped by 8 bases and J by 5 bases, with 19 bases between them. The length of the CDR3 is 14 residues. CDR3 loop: CASSPLRGSHEQYF. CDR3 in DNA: TGTGCCAGCTCCCCGCTTAGGGGGTCCCACGAGCAGTACTTC.

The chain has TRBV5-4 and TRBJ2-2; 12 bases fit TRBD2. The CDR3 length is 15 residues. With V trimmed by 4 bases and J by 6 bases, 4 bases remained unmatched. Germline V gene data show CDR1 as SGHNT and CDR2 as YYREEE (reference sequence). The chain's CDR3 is CASSRTSGVAGELFF. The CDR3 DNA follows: TGTGCCAGCAGCCGGACTAGCGGGGTGGCCGGGGAGCTGTTTTTT.

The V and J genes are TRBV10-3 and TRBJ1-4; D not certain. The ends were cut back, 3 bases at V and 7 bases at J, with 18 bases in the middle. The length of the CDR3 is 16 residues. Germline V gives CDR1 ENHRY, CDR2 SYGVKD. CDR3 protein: CAISDTNLPASEKLFF. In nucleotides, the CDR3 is TGTGCCATCAGTGACACCAACCTCCCTGCGAGTGAAAAACTGTTTTTT.

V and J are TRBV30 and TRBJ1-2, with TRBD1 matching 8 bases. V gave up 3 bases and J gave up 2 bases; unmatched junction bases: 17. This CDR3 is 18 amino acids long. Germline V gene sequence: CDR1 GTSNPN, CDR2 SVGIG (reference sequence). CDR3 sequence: CAWRDRPLNRGLNYGYTF. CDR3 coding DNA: TGTGCCTGGAGGGACCGCCCTTTGAACAGGGGGTTGAACTATGGCTACACCTTC.

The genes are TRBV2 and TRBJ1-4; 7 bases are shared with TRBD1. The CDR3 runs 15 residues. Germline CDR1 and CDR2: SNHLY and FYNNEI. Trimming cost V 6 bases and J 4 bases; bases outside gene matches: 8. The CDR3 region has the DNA TGTGCCAGCAGGACAAACAGGGGATTTAATGAAAAACTGTTTTTT. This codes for CASRTNRGFNEKLFF. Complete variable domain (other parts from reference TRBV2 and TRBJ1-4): EPEVTQTPSHQVTQMGQEVILRCVPISNHLYFYWYRQILGQKVEFLVSFYNNEISEKSEIFDDQFSVERPDGSNFTLKIRSTKLEDSAMYFCASRTNRGFNEKLFFGSGTQLSVL.

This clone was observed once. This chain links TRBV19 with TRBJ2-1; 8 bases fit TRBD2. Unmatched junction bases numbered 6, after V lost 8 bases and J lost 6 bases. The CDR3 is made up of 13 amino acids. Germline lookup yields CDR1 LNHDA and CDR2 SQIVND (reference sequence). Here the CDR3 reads CASGEREFNEQFF. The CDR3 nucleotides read TGTGCCAGTGGCGAGCGGGAGTTCAATGAGCAGTTCTTC.

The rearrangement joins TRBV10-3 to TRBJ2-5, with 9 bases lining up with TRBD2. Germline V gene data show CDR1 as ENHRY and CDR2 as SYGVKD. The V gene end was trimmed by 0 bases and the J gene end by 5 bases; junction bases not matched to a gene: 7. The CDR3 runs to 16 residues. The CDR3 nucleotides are TGTGCCATCAGTGAGTCGAAAGCGGGGGGCGGTGAGACCCAGTACTTC. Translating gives CAISESKAGGGETQYF.

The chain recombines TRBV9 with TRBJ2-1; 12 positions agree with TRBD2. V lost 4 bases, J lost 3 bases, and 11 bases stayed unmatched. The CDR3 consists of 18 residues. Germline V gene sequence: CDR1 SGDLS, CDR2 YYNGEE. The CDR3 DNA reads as TGTGCCAGCAGCCCGACGTCTAGCGGGGGGGCCGGCTACAATGAGCAGTTCTTC. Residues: CASSPTSSGGAGYNEQFF.

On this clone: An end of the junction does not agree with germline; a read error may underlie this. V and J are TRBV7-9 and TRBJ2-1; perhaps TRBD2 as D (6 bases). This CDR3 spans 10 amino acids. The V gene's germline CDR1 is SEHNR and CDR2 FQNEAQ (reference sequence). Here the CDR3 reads CASSGGPVIF. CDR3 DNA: TGTGCCAGCAGCGGAGGGCCGGTGATCTTC.

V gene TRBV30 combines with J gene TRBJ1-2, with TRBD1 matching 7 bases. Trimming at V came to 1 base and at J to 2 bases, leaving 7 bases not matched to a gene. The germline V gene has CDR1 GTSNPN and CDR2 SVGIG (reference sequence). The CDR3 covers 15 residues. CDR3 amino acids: CAWSATGTVNYGYTF. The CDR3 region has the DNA TGTGCCTGGAGTGCCACTGGGACAGTAAACTATGGCTACACCTTC.

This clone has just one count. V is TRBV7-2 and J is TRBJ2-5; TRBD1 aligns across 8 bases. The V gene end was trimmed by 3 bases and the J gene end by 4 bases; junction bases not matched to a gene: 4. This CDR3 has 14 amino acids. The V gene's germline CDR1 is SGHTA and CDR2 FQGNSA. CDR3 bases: TGTGCCAGCAGCTTTCAGGGGGCGTCAGAGACCCAGTACTTC. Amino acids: CASSFQGASETQYF.

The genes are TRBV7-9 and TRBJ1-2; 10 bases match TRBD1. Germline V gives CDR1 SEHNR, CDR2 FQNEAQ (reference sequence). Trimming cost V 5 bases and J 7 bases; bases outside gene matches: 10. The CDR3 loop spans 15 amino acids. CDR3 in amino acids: CASSHSGTGVRGYTF. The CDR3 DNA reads TGTGCCAGCAGCCATTCCGGGACAGGGGTTCGTGGCTACACCTTC.

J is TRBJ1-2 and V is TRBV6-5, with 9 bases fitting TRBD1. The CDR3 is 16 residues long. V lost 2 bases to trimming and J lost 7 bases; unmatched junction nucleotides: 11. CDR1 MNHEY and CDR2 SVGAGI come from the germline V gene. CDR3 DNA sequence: TGTGCCAGCAGTTACCATACCGGGACAGGGTTGGGTGGCTACACCTTC. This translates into CASSYHTGTGLGGYTF.

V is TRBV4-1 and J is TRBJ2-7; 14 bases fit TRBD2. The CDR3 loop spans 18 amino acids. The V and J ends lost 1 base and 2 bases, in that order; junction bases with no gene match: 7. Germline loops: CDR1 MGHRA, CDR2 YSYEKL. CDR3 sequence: CASSQGRLAGGRTYEQYF. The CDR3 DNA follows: TGCGCCAGCAGCCAAGGTAGACTAGCGGGAGGGCGGACCTACGAGCAGTACTTC.

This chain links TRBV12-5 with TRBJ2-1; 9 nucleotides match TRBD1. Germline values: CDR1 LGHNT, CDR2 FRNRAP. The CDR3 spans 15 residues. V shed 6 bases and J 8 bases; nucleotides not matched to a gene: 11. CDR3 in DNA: TGTGCTAGTGGGCCCGCCCGGGACAGGGCCCATGAGCAGTTCTTC. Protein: CASGPARDRAHEQFF.

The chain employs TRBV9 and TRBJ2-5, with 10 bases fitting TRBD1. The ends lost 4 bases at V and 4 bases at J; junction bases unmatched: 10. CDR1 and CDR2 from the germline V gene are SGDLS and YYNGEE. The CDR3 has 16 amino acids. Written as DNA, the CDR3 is TGTGCCAGCAGCACCCGGACAGGGGGTGGTTCAGAGACCCAGTACTTC. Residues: CASSTRTGGGSETQYF. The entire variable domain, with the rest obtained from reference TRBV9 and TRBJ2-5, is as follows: DSGVTQTPKHLITATGQRVTLRCSPRSGDLSVYWYQQSLDQGLQFLIQYYNGEERAKGNILERFSAQQFPDLHSELNLSSLELGDSALYFCASSTRTGGGSETQYFGPGTRLLVL.

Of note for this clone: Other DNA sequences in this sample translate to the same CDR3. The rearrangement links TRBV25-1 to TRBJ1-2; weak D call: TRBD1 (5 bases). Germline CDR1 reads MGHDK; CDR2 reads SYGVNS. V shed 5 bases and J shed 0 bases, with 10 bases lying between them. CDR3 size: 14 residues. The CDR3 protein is CASSSGGTNYGYTF. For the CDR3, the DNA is TGTGCCAGCAGTTCGGGGGGAACTAACTATGGCTACACCTTC.

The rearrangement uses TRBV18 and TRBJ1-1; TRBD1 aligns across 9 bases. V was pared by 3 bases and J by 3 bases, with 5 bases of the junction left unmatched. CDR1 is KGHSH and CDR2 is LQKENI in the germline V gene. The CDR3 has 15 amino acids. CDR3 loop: CASSPTGGKDTEAFF. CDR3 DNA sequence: TGTGCCAGCTCACCCACAGGGGGCAAGGACACTGAAGCTTTCTTT. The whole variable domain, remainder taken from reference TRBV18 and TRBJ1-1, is NAGVMQNPRHLVRRRGQEARLRCSPMKGHSHVYWYRQLPEEGLKFMVYLQKENIIDESGMPKERFSAEFPKEGPSILRIQQVVRGDSAAYFCASSPTGGKDTEAFFGQGTRLTVV.

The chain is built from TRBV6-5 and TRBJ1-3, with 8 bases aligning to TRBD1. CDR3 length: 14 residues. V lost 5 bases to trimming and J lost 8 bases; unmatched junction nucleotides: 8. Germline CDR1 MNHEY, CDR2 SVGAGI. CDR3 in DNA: TGTGCCAGCAGTACCCGGACAGGGAGAGACACCATATATTTT. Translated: CASSTRTGRDTIYF.